This TCR beta chain was obtained from a study of CD4 T cells in relation to SARS-CoV-2 and coronaviruses. Study-level results: In approximately 70% of donors, memory CD4+ clonotypes crossrecognized SARS-CoV-2 and at least one common cold coronavirus spike. Memory recall responses, not primary responses primed in culture, are what the assay detects.

V trimming: 3 bases; J trimming: 8 bases; junction bases outside the gene matches: 4. In germline, CDR1 is SGHRS, CDR2 YFSETQ. This CDR3 region has 15 residues. Worth noting for this clone: Its cognate antigen is unknown.

Some clones are missing from TCRdb's copy, which holds only in-frame ones; the method was immunoSEQ multiplex PCR. The data contain approximately 41,000 clones, 84% of them singletons. Material: naive CD4+ T cells from PBMCs, cultured in vitro. The subset: naive CD4+ T cells isolated by negative enrichment. The TCR comes from an adult with COVID-19. V is TRBV5-1 and J is TRBJ2-1, with 14 nucleotides matching TRBD2. CDR3 nucleotides: TGCGCCAGCAGCTCGACTAGCGGGAGGGCCTATGAGCAGTTCTTC. Protein: CASSSTSGRAYEQFF.